The text below deals with one T cell receptor beta chain. Its specificity is not known. TCRdb recomputed calls from the 5' RACE reads with MiXCR, one row per CDR3 protein. This sample has some 310,000 distinct CDR3 sequences, with around a fifth found just once. The data originate from a study of T-cell memory formation after mild COVID-19. The CDR3 spans 15 residues. Deletions cut 2 bases from V and 1 base from J, with 9 bases between. General observations from the study: Pre-infection memory harbored some responding clones, suggesting cross-reactive memory joined. CM and EM subsets held most contracting CD4+ clones; EMRA held CD8+ ones. Clonal second-wave expansions that peaked on day 37 had unconfirmed SARS-CoV-2 specificity.

The sequencing input was PBMCs or a T cell subset sorted from them (not recorded which). The sequence derives from a man younger than 30 who had mild COVID-19 (a few samples of this study predate the infection). Cell type and time point are not known. V and J are TRBV12-3 or TRBV12-4 and TRBJ2-1, with TRBD1 as a possible D gene (5 bases). For the CDR3, the DNA is TGTGCCAGCAGTTTAATCAGGGTGTCCTACAATGAGCAGTTCTTC. This encodes CASSLIRVSYNEQFF.